One and the same sample provided the 13 T cell receptor beta chains below, sequenced in a study of T cells in Graves' hyperthyroidism and ophthalmopathy (dated by TCRdb to 2018 to 2020). Library preparation was by multiplex PCR. The sequencer listed for this sample is Illumina HiSeq 2000. The TCR beta CDR3 regions were amplified from RNA transcripts. A first-round RT-PCR of the TCR CDR3 used the HTBI primer set with the Qiagen OneStep RT-PCR kit. TCRdb reworked the public reads: Q25 trimming with fastp, MiXCR clone assembly, productive beta chains retained. Merged by CDR3 protein, the rows form single entries marked with the most common genes and DNA. The sample table holds 350,000 or so distinct CDR3 sequences, of which about a sixth were seen once. Clones ranked in the top ten supply 30% to 35% of the sample. Sequenced sample: blood. The source is a woman aged 25 to 39 with Graves' hyperthyroidism that later progressed to Graves' ophthalmopathy.

The chain carries TRBV30 and TRBJ2-6; D is uncertain. Germline loops: CDR1 GTSNPN, CDR2 SVGIG (reference sequence). This CDR3 has 12 amino acids. The V end was cut by 2 bases, the J end by 4 bases, with 3 bases between. In DNA form, the CDR3 reads TGTGCCTGGAGTCTCGGGGCCAACGTCCTGACTTTC. Translation: CAWSLGANVLTF.

This clonotype has a single count. With a far larger clone one base away, a read error is the likely cause. The chain joins TRBV7-9 to TRBJ1-6; D unclear. Germline V gene sequence: CDR1 SEHNR, CDR2 FQNEAQ (reference sequence). This CDR3 is built from 13 residues. Written as DNA, the CDR3 is TGTGCCAGCAGCTTAGTTGATAATTCACCCCTCCAGTTT. Translating gives CASSLVDNSPLQF. Full variable domain (rest looked up from reference TRBV7-9 and TRBJ1-6): DTGVSQNPRHKITKRGQNVTFRCDPISEHNRLYWYRQTLGQGPEFLTYFQNEAQLEKSRLLSDRFSAERPKGSFSTLEIQRTEQGDSAMYLCASSLVDNSPLQFGNGTRLTVT.

This clonotype was detected ten times or more. The chain employs TRBV7-8 and TRBJ1-1; D unresolved. The CDR3 is made up of 15 amino acids. Trimming took off 1 base at V and 3 bases at J, with 12 bases between the two ends. Germline V lookup: CDR1 SGHVS, CDR2 FQNEAQ. As DNA, the CDR3 is TGTGCCAGCAGCTTAGTACTAGGGTTCTACACTGAAGCTTTCTTT. It is translated as CASSLVLGFYTEAFF.

This clonotype was seen at least ten times. The J gene is TRBJ1-1, the V gene TRBV2; D not resolved. V was clipped by 10 bases and J by 2 bases, with 5 bases between them. Germline V gene sequence: CDR1 SNHLY, CDR2 FYNNEI. There are 10 residues in the CDR3. This chain's CDR3 is CATKNTEAFF. CDR3 DNA: TGTGCCACTAAAAACACTGAAGCTTTCTTT.

This chain uses TRBV6-5 with TRBJ1-6; D is undetermined. The CDR3 extends over 13 amino acids. V shed 2 bases and J shed 7 bases, with 6 bases lying between them. Germline V lookup: CDR1 MNHEY, CDR2 SVGAGI. The CDR3 reads CASSYAGNSPLHF. Written as DNA, the CDR3 is TGTGCCAGCAGTTACGCGGGCAATTCACCCCTCCACTTT.

In this sample, this clonotype turned up many times. The CDR3 spells CASTLGATGSTGELFF. CDR3 DNA sequence: TGTGCCAGCACGCTAGGTGCGACAGGGAGCACCGGGGAGCTGTTTTTT. The V gene is TRBV5-4, the J gene TRBJ2-2, with 7 bases matching TRBD1. CDR1 SGHNT and CDR2 YYREEE come from the germline V gene (reference sequence). Trimming took 6 bases from V and 4 from J; bases not matched to a gene: 12. This CDR3 comprises 16 residues.

The table lists this clonotype with a count of one. The genes are TRBV11-3 and TRBJ1-1; possibly TRBD1 for D (5 bases). CDR3 length equals 14 residues. Trimming took 7 bases from V and 1 from J, leaving 13 bases between them. Per the germline V gene, CDR1 is SGHNT and CDR2 is YENEEA. The CDR3 loop reads CASNLGLSNTEAFF. Here the CDR3 DNA reads TGTGCCAGCAACCTGGGGCTATCGAACACTGAAGCTTTCTTT.

V usage is TRBV5-6 and J usage is TRBJ1-4, with no clear D. The CDR3 spans 17 residues. Trimming pared 2 bases from V and 5 bases from J, leaving 19 bases between. Germline V CDR1 and CDR2: SGHDT, YYEEEE. As DNA, the CDR3 is TGTGCCAGCAGCTTTGGCATTGACGGCGGATTAAATGAAAAACTGTTTTTT. Protein sequence: CASSFGIDGGLNEKLFF.

This clonotype was seen at least ten times. J is TRBJ1-2 and V is TRBV12-3 or TRBV12-4, with D possibly matching TRBD1 (5 bases). The V end lost 3 bases, the J end lost 8 bases, and 16 bases lay between the germline ends. The CDR3 runs to 14 residues. CDR3 in amino acids: CASSFRGLRRGYTF. CDR3 nucleotides: TGTGCCAGCAGTTTTCGGGGACTCCGCCGAGGCTACACCTTC.

This clonotype appeared a few times. Being one base from a much bigger clone, this may be a read error. This chain connects TRBV9 to TRBJ2-5, with D unclear. The CDR3 covers 12 residues. V lost 1 base to trimming and J lost 0 bases, with 1 base between them. Germline lookup yields CDR1 SGDLS and CDR2 YYNGEE. The CDR3 reads CASSVNQETQYF. CDR3 DNA: TGTGCCAGCAGCGTAAACCAAGAGACCCAGTACTTC.

J is TRBJ2-7 and V is TRBV5-6; 11 bases match TRBD2. CDR3 length: 16 amino acids. V lost 4 bases and J lost 6; bases outside the gene matches: 12. The germline V gene has CDR1 SGHDT and CDR2 YYEEEE. CDR3 DNA sequence: TGTGCCAGCAGCCCCGGTTTTACTAGCGGGAGTGGCGAGCAGTACTTC. This translates into CASSPGFTSGSGEQYF.

The chain is built from TRBV5-1 and TRBJ2-1; 8 bases align to TRBD1. The CDR3 has 14 amino acids. Germline V gives CDR1 SGHRS, CDR2 YFSETQ. V shed 3 bases, J shed 7 bases, and the junction held 6 bases outside the gene matches. The CDR3 DNA sequence: TGCGCCAGCAGCTCCGGACAGGGACGGAATGAGCAGTTCTTC. It codes for CASSSGQGRNEQFF.

The chain combines TRBV30 with TRBJ1-6, with a tentative D call TRBD1 (6 bases). V was shortened by 5 bases and J by 13 bases, with 15 bases between the two germline ends. Looked up from germline, CDR1 is GTSNPN and CDR2 is SVGIG (reference sequence). The CDR3 has 12 residues. CDR3 DNA: TGTGCCTGGGATGGCAGGGGATCGCCCCTCCACTTT. It is translated as CAWDGRGSPLHF. Filled out from reference TRBV30 and TRBJ1-6, the complete variable domain reads SQTIHQWPATLVQPVGSPLSLECTVEGTSNPNLYWYRQAAGRGLQLLFYSVGIGQISSEVPQNLSASRPQDRQFILSSKKLLLSDSGFYLCAWDGRGSPLHFGNGTRLTVT.